These T cell receptor beta chains were read from a single sample in a study of T cell responses to AZD1222 COVID-19 vaccine. Libraries were prepared by immunoSEQ multiplex PCR; TCRdb keeps only in-frame clonotypes and omits some of them. The sample holds 100,000 to 120,000 clones, 85% to 90% seen once. This specimen was peripheral blood, taken 28 days after the second AZD1222 dose. These receptors all stem from an adult who received the AZD1222 COVID-19 vaccine. CDR3s include the opening cysteine and the closing phenylalanine or tryptophan. A D gene is named only where the DNA matches it firmly. Clone size is not always given. Where it is, it says once, few, many or a class for expanded clones.

NA | once | TRBJ2-1 | TRBV7-8 | CASSLEPGPYYEQFF | TGTGCCAGCAGCTTAGAACCGGGGCCGTACTATGAGCAGTTCTTC
TRBD2 | NA | TRBJ2-7 | TRBV19 | CASKEASGSNEQYF | TGTGCCAGCAAGGAGGCTAGCGGGAGTAACGAGCAGTACTTC
NA | NA | TRBJ2-7 | TRBV7-2 | CASSLGVGAGQYF | TGTGCCAGCAGCTTAGGCGTGGGGGCCGGGCAGTACTTC
TRBD1 | NA | TRBJ1-5 | TRBV4-2 | CASTQDRRNQPQHF | TGTGCCAGCACCCAGGACAGGAGGAATCAGCCCCAGCATTTT
NA | NA | TRBJ1-3 | TRBV2 | CASKTSSGNTIYF | TGTGCCAGCAAAACGAGCTCTGGAAACACCATATATTTT
NA | NA | TRBJ2-7 | TRBV5-1 | CASSLRVGGDEQYF | TGCGCCAGCAGCCTCAGGGTCGGCGGGGACGAGCAGTACTTC
NA | NA | TRBJ2-7 | TRBV19 | CASSIGGNSYEQYF | TGTGCCAGTAGTATAGGTGGCAACTCCTACGAGCAGTACTTC
NA | NA | TRBJ2-7 | TRBV5-1 | CASSFGTYEQYF | TGCGCCAGCAGCTTTGGGACCTACGAGCAGTACTTC
NA | NA | TRBJ1-2 | TRBV6-5 | CASSYGSGVIGYTF | TGTGCCAGCAGTTATGGCTCAGGGGTTATTGGCTACACCTTC
NA | NA | TRBJ2-2 | TRBV18 | CASSLGSANTGELFF | TGTGCCAGCTCACTTGGTAGTGCGAACACCGGGGAGCTGTTTTTT
TRBD1 | NA | TRBJ1-6 | TRBV6-5 | CASIIQGGNSPLHF | TGTGCCAGCATTATACAGGGGGGTAATTCACCCCTCCACTTT
NA | few | TRBJ1-5 | TRBV18 | CASSAAPEWDQPQHF | TGTGCCAGCTCAGCAGCCCCTGAATGGGATCAGCCCCAGCATTTT
NA | NA | TRBJ1-1 | TRBV6-1 | CASSEVRGTEAFF | TGTGCCAGCAGTGAGGTGAGAGGAACTGAAGCTTTCTTT
TRBD2 | once | TRBJ2-1 | TRBV7-9 | CASSGGAGGAYNEQFF | TGTGCCAGCAGCGGTGGGGCGGGAGGGGCCTACAATGAGCAGTTCTTC
TRBD2 | NA | TRBJ2-3 | TRBV4-2 | CASSQAKLAGGRDTQYF | TGTGCCAGCAGCCAAGCTAAGCTAGCGGGGGGGCGTGATACGCAGTATTTT
NA | NA | TRBJ2-3 | TRBV7-3 | CASSLIRTEADTQYF | TGTGCCAGCAGCTTAATCCGGACAGAGGCAGATACGCAGTATTTT
NA | NA | TRBJ2-1 | TRBV25-1 | CASSVPGLFRRFF | TGTGCCAGCAGTGTCCCGGGTCTATTTCGCCGGTTCTTC
TRBD1 | NA | TRBJ2-7 | TRBV5-4 | CASSLARTGSTAYEQYF | TGTGCCAGCAGCTTGGCCAGGACAGGGAGTACCGCCTACGAGCAGTACTTC
NA | NA | TRBJ2-7 | TRBV3-1/TRBV3-2 | CASSQAPESYEQYF | TGTGCCAGCAGCCAAGCCCCGGAATCCTACGAGCAGTACTTC
TRBD2 | NA | TRBJ2-3 | TRBV5-8 | CASSLHGTSGSRSTDTQYF | TGTGCCAGCAGCTTGCACGGGACTAGCGGGAGTCGAAGCACAGATACGCAGTATTTT
TRBD1 | NA | TRBJ1-1 | TRBV3-1/TRBV3-2 | CASSQGQVNTEAFF | TGTGCCAGCAGCCAGGGACAGGTGAACACTGAAGCTTTCTTT
TRBD1 | NA | TRBJ2-3 | TRBV29-1 | CSVGPETGGVDTQYF | TGCAGCGTTGGCCCGGAGACAGGGGGGGTAGATACGCAGTATTTT
TRBD2 | NA | TRBJ2-4 | TRBV2 | CASTSSGGRLAKNIQYF | TGTGCCAGCACGAGTAGCGGGGGGCGCTTAGCCAAAAACATTCAGTACTTC
NA | NA | TRBJ2-7 | TRBV11-2 | CASSSAGTRYEQYF | TGTGCCAGCAGCTCCGCCGGGACACGCTACGAGCAGTACTTC